These 30 T cell receptor beta chains share one sample of origin, sequenced in a study of chemoradiotherapy in HPV16-positive cancers. Clones were sequenced by immunoSEQ multiplex PCR, and TCRdb holds only the in-frame ones, with some missing. The sample lists around 2,000 clones, around 84% seen once, with 4% to 5% in the top ten. The sequences come from tumor tissue, collected from a patient who underwent chemoradiotherapy. These receptor sequences come from a human donor with HPV-associated anogenital cancer.

The chain recombines TRBV28 with TRBJ2-3, with D maybe TRBD2 (6 bases). The V gene lost 3 bases and the J gene lost 0 bases, with 7 bases spanning the gap. The germline gives CDR1 MDHEN, CDR2 SYDVKM. This CDR3 region has 14 residues. The CDR3, as DNA: TGTGCCAGCAGTTTGGCGGGGAGCACAGATACGCAGTATTTT. It yields the protein CASSLAGSTDTQYF.

The chain uses TRBV18 and TRBJ1-1, with D unresolved. V lost 2 bases and J lost 5, with 15 bases in between. CDR1 and CDR2 from the germline V gene are KGHSH and LQKENI. This CDR3 has 15 residues. The CDR3 reads CASSPDEKLSTEAFF. The CDR3 DNA reads TGTGCCAGCTCACCAGATGAAAAGCTAAGTACTGAAGCTTTCTTT. Full variable domain (missing parts from reference TRBV18 and TRBJ1-1): NAGVMQNPRHLVRRRGQEARLRCSPMKGHSHVYWYRQLPEEGLKFMVYLQKENIIDESGMPKERFSAEFPKEGPSILRIQQVVRGDSAAYFCASSPDEKLSTEAFFGQGTRLTVV.

V gene TRBV5-1 combines with J gene TRBJ2-2; 9 nucleotides align to TRBD2. Trimming took 0 bases from V and 5 from J; bases not matched to a gene: 5. The CDR3 length is 16 residues. Germline V CDR1 and CDR2: SGHRS, YFSETQ. Here the CDR3 reads CASSLVSGGHTGELFF. CDR3 coding DNA: TGCGCCAGCAGCTTGGTTAGCGGGGGCCATACCGGGGAGCTGTTTTTT.

The chain has TRBV5-3 and TRBJ2-7, with D possibly being TRBD1 (6 bases). TRBV5-3 is treated as an ORF (open reading frame) with a function not yet certain. The CDR3 has 14 residues. Trimming shortened V by 8 bases and J by 4 bases, and 19 bases separated the two germline ends. CDR3 sequence reads: CASSPGHRGYEQYF. CDR3 bases: TGTGCCAGCAGCCCGGGACATAGAGGATACGAGCAGTACTTC.

The chain recombines TRBV7-9 with TRBJ1-2; D may be TRBD1 (5 bases). Trimming stripped 1 base from V and 8 bases from J, with 14 bases between. CDR3 size: 14 residues. CDR1 is SEHNR and CDR2 is FQNEAQ in the germline V gene (reference sequence). CDR3 amino acids: CASSLVGREKGYTF. In nucleotides, the CDR3 is TGTGCCAGCAGCTTAGTTGGCAGGGAAAAGGGCTACACCTTC.

The J gene is TRBJ1-1, the V gene TRBV7-6; 8 bases map to TRBD1. V lost 1 base and J lost 6; bases outside the gene matches: 4. Germline V CDR1 and CDR2: SGHVS, FNYEAQ. This CDR3 is 14 amino acids long. As DNA, the CDR3 is TGTGCCAGCAGCTTAGACAGGGGGATGGCTGAAGCTTTCTTT. Translation: CASSLDRGMAEAFF.

The J gene is TRBJ2-5, the V gene TRBV6-4, with TRBD2 identical over 7 bases. The CDR3 is 15 residues long. Trimming cost V 6 bases and J 5 bases; bases outside gene matches: 12. Germline V CDR1 and CDR2: MRHNA, SNTAGT. In DNA, the CDR3 is TGTGCCAGCAGCGCTGTAGCGGGCGAGGGGGAGACCCAGTACTTC. Its translation: CASSAVAGEGETQYF.

The chain joins TRBV5-4 to TRBJ2-1, with 11 bases matching TRBD2. With V trimmed by 2 bases and J by 9 bases, 7 bases remained unmatched. In germline, CDR1 is SGHNT, CDR2 YYREEE (reference sequence). The CDR3 sequence is 15 residues long. CDR3 in amino acids: CASSFDSGGASEQFF. CDR3 bases: TGTGCCAGCAGCTTTGATAGCGGGGGGGCCTCTGAGCAGTTCTTC.

This clone showed up just once. The chain employs TRBV10-3 and TRBJ2-1; 8 bases match TRBD2. Trimming removed 4 bases from V and 9 bases from J; junction bases left unmatched: 5. The germline gives CDR1 ENHRY, CDR2 SYGVKD. The CDR3 has 13 amino acids. CDR3 region: CAISGTSKGEQFF. The CDR3 DNA sequence: TGTGCCATCAGTGGGACTAGCAAAGGTGAGCAGTTCTTC.

The chain couples TRBV4-1 to TRBJ2-2; D is perhaps TRBD2 (6 bases). The V end was cut by 2 bases, the J end by 3 bases, with 16 bases between. Germline assignment: CDR1 MGHRA and CDR2 YSYEKL. The CDR3 consists of 17 residues. The CDR3 sequence: CASSQYPPGEDTGELFF. The CDR3 nucleotides read TGCGCCAGCAGCCAATATCCCCCGGGAGAGGACACCGGGGAGCTGTTTTTT.

The rearrangement joins TRBV20-1 to TRBJ2-5; D is unresolved. CDR1 is DFQATT and CDR2 is SNEGSKA in the germline V gene (reference sequence). Trimming stripped 3 bases from V and 5 bases from J, with 7 bases between. The CDR3 totals 11 residues. This CDR3 reads CSASGAETQYF. In DNA form, the CDR3 reads TGCAGTGCTAGCGGCGCGGAGACCCAGTACTTC.

The chain carries TRBV4-2 and TRBJ2-4, with D possibly TRBD2 on 5 matching bases. Per germline, CDR1 LGHNA and CDR2 YNFKEQ. V was pared by 1 base and J by 9 bases, with 22 bases between. CDR3 length: 17 residues. Here the CDR3 reads CASSQVSTFPSEGIQYF. The CDR3 region has the DNA TGTGCCAGCAGCCAAGTTTCGACTTTCCCATCCGAGGGCATTCAGTACTTC.

This rearrangement joins TRBV2 to TRBJ1-2; D unresolved. V lost 5 bases and J lost 6, with 16 bases in between. CDR1 SNHLY and CDR2 FYNNEI come from the germline V gene. This CDR3 is built from 14 residues. This chain's CDR3 is CASSFTTGWHGYTF. DNA for the CDR3: TGTGCCAGCAGTTTTACCACTGGGTGGCATGGCTACACCTTC.

V gene TRBV9 combines with J gene TRBJ2-4; TRBD2 matches 8 bases. Germline CDR1 reads SGDLS; CDR2 reads YYNGEE. The CDR3 covers 16 residues. V was pared by 0 bases and J by 3 bases, with 5 bases of the junction left unmatched. CDR3 DNA: TGTGCCAGCAGCGTAGCGGGGGGGCGGGGCAAAAACATTCAGTACTTC. This gives the protein CASSVAGGRGKNIQYF.

V is TRBV6-5 and J is TRBJ2-5, with 7 nucleotides matching TRBD1. This CDR3 comprises 15 residues. V trimming: 6 bases; J trimming: 2 bases; junction bases outside the gene matches: 9. Per the germline V gene, CDR1 is MNHEY and CDR2 is SVGAGI. The CDR3 region is CASSPGTVLQETQYF. DNA of the CDR3: TGTGCCAGCAGCCCCGGGACAGTTTTGCAAGAGACCCAGTACTTC.

J is TRBJ1-1 and V is TRBV6-5; possible D gene TRBD1, 5 bases. V shed 6 bases and J shed 3 bases, with 17 bases lying between them. The CDR3 totals 15 residues. CDR1 and CDR2 (germline): MNHEY, SVGAGI. The CDR3 sequence is CASRPGTYTDTEAFF. DNA for the CDR3: TGTGCCAGCAGACCCGGGACCTACACGGACACTGAAGCTTTCTTT.

The V and J genes are TRBV2 and TRBJ2-3; the D is unclear. V was trimmed by 8 bases and J by 5 bases, leaving 17 bases between them. Germline CDR1 is SNHLY and CDR2 is FYNNEI. The length of the CDR3 is 14 residues. The CDR3 protein is CASEPPMSGDTQYF. CDR3 bases: TGTGCCAGCGAGCCGCCGATGTCGGGAGATACGCAGTATTTT.

This chain links TRBV28 with TRBJ2-7; D tentatively reads TRBD1 or TRBD2 (5 bases each). The CDR3 length is 15 residues. The ends were cut back, 3 bases at V and 5 bases at J, with 17 bases in the middle. The germline CDR1 and CDR2 sequences are MDHEN and SYDVKM. The CDR3 DNA sequence: TGTGCCAGCAGTTTCCCCCGGGGCAGGGTCGACGAGCAGTACTTC. This codes for CASSFPRGRVDEQYF.

Concerning this clone: Mismatch with germline at one junction end may stem from a read error. V gene TRBV29-1 combines with J gene TRBJ1-5; no definite D call. Looked up from germline, CDR1 is SQVTM and CDR2 is ANQGSEA. This CDR3 region has 13 residues. Here the CDR3 reads CSIEVGEGQPQHF. CDR3 in DNA: TGCAGCATTGAAGTTGGGGAGGGACAGCCCCAGCATTTT. Drawing the rest from reference TRBV29-1 and TRBJ1-5, the complete variable domain is SAVISQKPSRDICQRGTSLTIQCQVDSQVTMMFWYRQQPGQSLTLIATANQGSEATYESGFVIDKFPISRPNLTFSTLTVSNMSPEDSSIYLCSIEVGEGQPQHFGDGTRLSIL.

The chain recombines TRBV4-1 with TRBJ2-7, with 13 positions matching TRBD2. Germline V CDR1 and CDR2: MGHRA, YSYEKL. Trimming took 0 bases from V and 2 from J; bases not matched to a gene: 7. The CDR3 is made up of 18 amino acids. The CDR3 sequence: CASSQETSGRAVTYEQYF. The CDR3, as DNA: TGCGCCAGCAGCCAAGAAACTAGCGGGAGGGCCGTAACCTACGAGCAGTACTTC.

The chain recombines TRBV7-9 with TRBJ1-1, with 7 bases lining up with TRBD1. V gave up 5 bases and J gave up 8 bases; unmatched junction bases: 5. CDR3 length equals 12 residues. Germline values: CDR1 SEHNR, CDR2 FQNEAQ (reference sequence). The DNA of the CDR3 is TGTGCCAGCAGCCGAACAGGGGCAGAAGCTTTCTTT. Protein: CASSRTGAEAFF.

The CDR3 DNA sequence: TGCAGCGTTAGTTCCAGGACTACCACCGGGGAGCTGTTTTTT. Its translation: CSVSSRTTTGELFF. This chain joins TRBV29-1 and TRBJ2-2; possible D gene TRBD2, 6 bases. The CDR3 length is 14 residues. The germline gives CDR1 SQVTM, CDR2 ANQGSEA. Trimming removed 5 bases from V and 4 bases from J, with 14 bases in between.

This clone was observed a handful of times. J is TRBJ1-5 and V is TRBV6-1, with 10 bases lining up with TRBD1. This CDR3 comprises 13 residues. The germline V gene has CDR1 MNHNS and CDR2 SASEGT. The trim removed 10 bases at V and 7 bases at J, leaving 7 bases unmatched. This CDR3 reads CAITDRGIQPQHF. In DNA, the CDR3 is TGTGCCATCACGGACAGGGGGATCCAGCCCCAGCATTTT.

The J gene is TRBJ2-7, the V gene TRBV10-3; tentatively, D is TRBD1 (6 bases). The CDR3 is 12 amino acids. Germline V CDR1 and CDR2: ENHRY, SYGVKD. Trimming cost V 4 bases and J 4 bases, with 8 bases left between them. CDR3 sequence: CAISGQGYEQYF. CDR3 DNA sequence: TGTGCCATCAGTGGTCAGGGGTACGAGCAGTACTTC.

The rearrangement joins TRBV18 to TRBJ1-3; 8 bases match TRBD1. The CDR3 covers 17 residues. V shed 3 bases, J shed 0 bases, and the junction held 7 bases outside the gene matches. Germline V CDR1 and CDR2: KGHSH, LQKENI. The CDR3 loop is CASSPRGPQSSGNTIYF. For the CDR3, the DNA is TGTGCCAGCTCACCCAGGGGGCCTCAGAGCTCTGGAAACACCATATATTTT.

The chain employs TRBV6-5 and TRBJ1-2; 10 bases fit TRBD1. The CDR3 has 14 residues. Germline CDR1 is MNHEY and CDR2 is SVGAGI. The J segment lost 7 bases and the V segment lost 5 bases, leaving 7 bases of the junction unmatched. CDR3 sequence: CASSVRQGASGYTF. CDR3 DNA: TGTGCCAGCAGTGTCCGACAGGGGGCCTCTGGCTACACCTTC.

This chain connects TRBV5-6 to TRBJ2-2; no definite D call. The germline V and J ends were trimmed by 0 bases and 2 bases, with 11 bases remaining between them. CDR3 size: 16 residues. In germline, CDR1 is SGHDT, CDR2 YYEEEE. CDR3 DNA: TGTGCCAGCAGCTTGGGTCTACCCGATAACACCGGGGAGCTGTTTTTT. Translated: CASSLGLPDNTGELFF.

This clone was counted once. This chain links TRBV18 with TRBJ2-2; D might be TRBD1 or TRBD2, each matching 5 bases. V lost 6 bases and J lost 3, with 11 bases in between. CDR3 length equals 14 residues. The germline V gene has CDR1 KGHSH and CDR2 LQKENI. CDR3 bases: TGTGCCAGCTCCCGGGACGCTTACACCGGGGAGCTGTTTTTT. This gives the protein CASSRDAYTGELFF.

The chain combines TRBV6-5 with TRBJ1-1, with a tentative D call TRBD1 (5 bases). With 6 bases removed from V and 4 bases from J, the gap between germline ends came to 15 bases. The CDR3 has 14 residues. Germline CDR1 is MNHEY and CDR2 is SVGAGI. The CDR3 here is CASRPLGGFTEAFF. The CDR3 DNA reads as TGTGCCAGCAGACCACTGGGGGGGTTCACTGAAGCTTTCTTT.

The chain is built from TRBV6-5 and TRBJ1-1, with 9 bases lining up with TRBD1. Looked up from germline, CDR1 is MNHEY and CDR2 is SVGAGI. The CDR3 is 12 amino acids. Trimming took 0 bases from V and 10 from J; bases not matched to a gene: 0. In DNA form, the CDR3 reads TGTGCCAGCAGTTACTCGGGACAGGGAGCTTTCTTT. It translates to CASSYSGQGAFF.